Listed here are 26 T cell receptor beta chains from one sample, sequenced in a study of post-analysis software for immune sequencing data. Whole-study findings and limits: Patients had higher frequencies than controls of five or six TRBV segments, including TRBV5-6, TRBV5-1 and TRBV20-1.

The library was made from cDNA and included unique molecular identifiers. TCRdb reprocessed the PCR reads with MiXCR, giving one entry per CDR3 protein. The sample records approximately 770,000 distinct CDR3 sequences, just over 45% being singletons. No antigens are known for them. Sequences were obtained from blood. The receptors were sampled from a girl aged 10-17 years with multiple sclerosis.

The chain uses TRBV7-9 and TRBJ2-1; TRBD2 matches at 11 bases. The trim removed 4 bases at V and 12 bases at J, leaving 14 bases unmatched. CDR1 is SEHNR, CDR2 FQNEAQ, per germline (reference sequence). This CDR3 spans 16 amino acids. CDR3 amino acids: CASSSLTSGTTEGQFF. The DNA of the CDR3 is TGTGCCAGCAGCTCCTTGACTAGCGGGACTACCGAGGGGCAGTTCTTC.

Only a few counts were recorded for this clonotype. An end of the junction differs from the germline gene, which may be a read error. This chain links TRBV4-2 with TRBJ2-1; 10 nucleotides align to TRBD2. From germline, CDR1 is LGHNA and CDR2 YNFKEQ. The CDR3 length is 15 residues. In DNA form, the CDR3 reads TGTGCCGGCAGCCAAGCGAGCGGGAGGGCCAATGAGCAGTTCTTC. Its protein is CAGSQASGRANEQFF.

This sequence joins TRBV12-3 or TRBV12-4 and TRBJ2-7; D might be TRBD2 (5 bases). V was clipped by 8 bases and J by 4 bases, with 12 bases between them. CDR3 size: 12 residues. The CDR3 coding sequence is TGTGCCAGCGCGGGCAGTCAGTACGAGCAGTACTTC. Translating gives CASAGSQYEQYF.

The DNA of the CDR3 is TGTGCCAGCAGCCCTCTCCGTGGGACTAGTAATGTTCTAGAGACCCAGTACTTC. As protein: CASSPLRGTSNVLETQYF. V gene TRBV3-1 combines with J gene TRBJ2-5, with 8 bases identical to TRBD2. The CDR3 loop spans 18 amino acids. Germline V gene sequence: CDR1 LGHDT, CDR2 YNNKEL (reference sequence). The trim removed 4 bases at V and 4 bases at J, leaving 17 bases unmatched.

This clonotype has only one observation. The chain carries TRBV20-1 and TRBJ1-4, with unresolved D. Deletions cut 0 bases from V and 5 bases from J, with 10 bases between. The CDR3 sequence is 14 residues long. Per the germline V gene, CDR1 is DFQATT and CDR2 is SNEGSKA (reference sequence). The CDR3: CSARDRNRNEKLFF. CDR3 nucleotides: TGCAGTGCTAGAGATCGCAATCGGAATGAAAAACTGTTTTTT.

A word on this clonotype: A much larger clone lies a single base off, so this may be a read error. The chain recombines TRBV21-1 with TRBJ1-2; the D call in the table, TRBD1, was not verified against the DNA. TRBV21-1 is recorded as a pseudogene. The CDR3 loop spans 16 amino acids. The CDR3 protein is CASSTKRPREGAGYTF. As DNA, the CDR3 is TGTGCCAGCAGCACCAAGAGACCCAGGGAGGGGGCTGGCTACACCTTC.

This clonotype was picked up a small number of times. V gene TRBV5-1 combines with J gene TRBJ2-1, with TRBD2 matching over 12 bases. CDR3 size: 13 residues. CDR1 is SGHRS, CDR2 YFSETQ, per germline. V gave up 4 bases and J gave up 12 bases; unmatched junction bases: 5. The CDR3 spells CASSLAGGPVQFF. DNA for the CDR3: TGCGCCAGCAGCCTAGCGGGAGGGCCGGTGCAGTTCTTC.

The V gene is TRBV5-1, the J gene TRBJ2-3; D is unclear. CDR3 length equals 14 residues. Germline CDR1 is SGHRS and CDR2 is YFSETQ. Trimming took 1 base from V and 4 from J, leaving 10 bases between them. CDR3 nucleotide sequence: TGCGCCAGCAGCTTGTCAATGTGGTCAGATACGCAGTATTTT. Protein sequence: CASSLSMWSDTQYF.

This clonotype was detected many times. The genes are TRBV29-1 and TRBJ1-2; no definite D call. Germline V gene sequence: CDR1 SQVTM, CDR2 ANQGSEA. V lost 7 bases to trimming and J lost 5 bases, with 11 bases between them. This CDR3 spans 11 amino acids. CDR3 sequence: CSALGSYGYTF. CDR3 bases: TGCAGCGCCCTGGGATCTTATGGCTACACCTTC.

The rearrangement links TRBV5-1 to TRBJ2-7, with D perhaps TRBD1 (6 bases). The germline V and J ends were trimmed by 5 bases and 2 bases, with 14 bases remaining between them. The CDR3 length is 14 residues. Germline assignment: CDR1 SGHRS and CDR2 YFSETQ. CDR3: CASRVQGNPYEQYF. The CDR3 DNA sequence: TGCGCCAGCAGGGTACAGGGAAATCCCTACGAGCAGTACTTC. Supplemented by reference TRBV5-1 and TRBJ2-7, the full variable domain reads KAGVTQTPRYLIKTRGQQVTLSCSPISGHRSVSWYQQTPGQGLQFLFEYFSETQRNKGNFPGRFSGRQFSNSRSEMNVSTLELGDSALYLCASRVQGNPYEQYFGPGTRLTVT.

J is TRBJ2-1 and V is TRBV4-3; 15 positions agree with TRBD2. CDR3 length: 16 amino acids. CDR1 and CDR2 from the germline V gene are LGHNA and YSLEER. Trimming cost V 1 base and J 7 bases; bases outside gene matches: 2. The CDR3 loop is CASSQVGLAGGNEQFF. DNA for the CDR3: TGCGCCAGCAGCCAAGTAGGACTAGCGGGAGGGAATGAGCAGTTCTTC.

This clonotype turned up a few times. The CDR3 sequence is CASSYISSYEQYF. In nucleotides, the CDR3 is TGTGCCAGCAGCTATATTAGCAGCTACGAGCAGTACTTC. This chain connects TRBV7-8 to TRBJ2-7; D uncertain. The ends were cut back, 4 bases at V and 3 bases at J, with 10 bases in the middle. There are 13 residues in the CDR3. Germline assignment: CDR1 SGHVS and CDR2 FQNEAQ. The full variable domain, rest sourced from reference TRBV7-8 and TRBJ2-7, is GAGVSQSPRYKVAKRGQDVALRCDPISGHVSLFWYQQALGQGPEFLTYFQNEAQLDKSGLPSDRFFAERPEGSVSTLKIQRTQQEDSAVYLCASSYISSYEQYFGPGTRLTVT.

The genes are TRBV29-1 and TRBJ1-2; possibly TRBD1 for D (6 bases). This CDR3 region has 13 residues. V lost 1 base, J lost 3 bases, and 9 bases lay in between. Per germline, CDR1 SQVTM and CDR2 ANQGSEA. The CDR3 sequence is CSVEGRTDYGYTF. The CDR3 nucleotides read TGCAGCGTTGAAGGTAGGACAGACTATGGCTACACCTTC.

This rearrangement joins TRBV15 to TRBJ1-4; D gene uncertain. Germline CDR1 and CDR2: LNHNV and YYDKDF (reference sequence). The CDR3 is made up of 17 amino acids. Trimming removed 3 bases from V and 6 bases from J, with 20 bases in between. CDR3 residues: CATSSLSGGSLDEKLFF. CDR3 coding DNA: TGTGCCACCAGCAGCCTGAGCGGAGGCAGTCTCGATGAAAAACTGTTTTTT. Drawing the rest from reference TRBV15 and TRBJ1-4, the complete variable domain is DAMVIQNPRYQVTQFGKPVTLSCSQTLNHNVMYWYQQKSSQAPKLLFHYYDKDFNNEADTPDNFQSRRPNTSFCFLDIRSPGLGDTAMYLCATSSLSGGSLDEKLFFGSGTQLSVL.

This clonotype came up a few times. This chain uses TRBV7-2 with TRBJ2-3; TRBD2 aligns across 14 bases. There are 16 residues in the CDR3. The germline CDR1 and CDR2 sequences are SGHTA and FQGNSA. V gave up 4 bases and J gave up 3 bases; unmatched junction bases: 3. CDR3 region: CASSWRLAGGTDTQYF. The CDR3 nucleotides are TGTGCCAGCAGCTGGAGACTAGCGGGAGGGACAGATACGCAGTATTTT.

V is TRBV9 and J is TRBJ1-2; D is unresolved. V lost 0 bases and J 2 bases, leaving 8 bases between the germline ends. The CDR3 length is 14 residues. The V gene's germline CDR1 is SGDLS and CDR2 YYNGEE. The CDR3 loop is CASSVGQPNYGYTF. The CDR3 DNA is TGTGCCAGCAGCGTAGGGCAGCCCAACTATGGCTACACCTTC.

This clonotype turned up a few times. This may arise from a read error, as a much more abundant clone is one base away. The chain combines TRBV6-6 with TRBJ2-1, with 7 bases matching TRBD2. Germline V gene sequence: CDR1 MNHNY, CDR2 SVGAGI (reference sequence). The CDR3 totals 17 residues. Trimming took 0 bases from V and 4 from J; bases not matched to a gene: 9. The CDR3 sequence: CASSYSGRAGIYNEQFF. DNA for the CDR3: TGTGCCAGCAGTTACTCGGGACGAGCGGGAATTTACAATGAGCAGTTCTTC.

The CDR3 DNA reads as TGTGCCACCAGCACCGCCGGGACAGGGGATGAAAAACTGTTTTTT. Its protein is CATSTAGTGDEKLFF. The chain carries TRBV15 and TRBJ1-4; TRBD1 matches at 10 bases. The CDR3 consists of 15 residues. The junction had 5 bases not matched to a gene; V was cut back by 4 bases and J by 6 bases. CDR1 LNHNV and CDR2 YYDKDF come from the germline V gene (reference sequence).

The sample holds a few counts of this clonotype. The chain joins TRBV20-1 to TRBJ2-3, with 15 bases identical to TRBD2. This CDR3 is 15 amino acids long. Germline loops: CDR1 DFQATT, CDR2 SNEGSKA (reference sequence). After removal of 4 bases from V and 4 bases from J, the junction contained 3 bases not matched to a gene. The CDR3 spells CSAIRTSGRADTQYF. CDR3 sequence (DNA): TGCAGTGCTATACGGACTAGCGGGAGGGCAGATACGCAGTATTTT.

This chain joins TRBV7-9 and TRBJ1-2, with 8 nucleotides matching TRBD1. There are 17 residues in the CDR3. Per germline, CDR1 SEHNR and CDR2 FQNEAQ (reference sequence). The V and J ends lost 7 bases and 4 bases, in that order; junction bases with no gene match: 17. The CDR3 DNA reads as TGTGCCAGCACGGGGCCGACAGGGGAACTCTTAGGCTATGGCTACACCTTC. This translates into CASTGPTGELLGYGYTF.

This clonotype has a handful of counts. The chain employs TRBV20-1 and TRBJ2-7; D unresolved. Trimming took off 5 bases at V and 4 bases at J, with 15 bases between the two ends. CDR1 and CDR2 (germline): DFQATT, SNEGSKA (reference sequence). CDR3 length: 13 residues. The DNA for the CDR3 is TGCAGTGCTCCGACTTTCTACTCTTACGAGCAGTACTTC. As protein: CSAPTFYSYEQYF.

V usage is TRBV20-1 and J usage is TRBJ2-7; 10 bases fit TRBD2. Germline V lookup: CDR1 DFQATT, CDR2 SNEGSKA (reference sequence). With V trimmed by 5 bases and J by 2 bases, 6 bases remained unmatched. The CDR3 sequence is 14 residues long. CDR3 sequence (DNA): TGCAGTGCTCCCGGACTAGCGGACCCCTACGAGCAGTACTTC. It yields the protein CSAPGLADPYEQYF.

The rearrangement uses TRBV28 and TRBJ2-7; D ambiguous. The CDR3 is made up of 15 amino acids. Trimming took 3 bases from V and 0 from J, leaving 12 bases between them. Germline V gives CDR1 MDHEN, CDR2 SYDVKM. The CDR3 nucleotides are TGTGCCAGCAGTTTGTATCCAGAAATCTCCTACGAGCAGTACTTC. Its translation: CASSLYPEISYEQYF.

This sequence joins TRBV30 and TRBJ2-4; perhaps D is TRBD1 or TRBD2 (5 bases each). The CDR3 covers 16 residues. The V and J ends lost 1 base and 12 bases respectively, with 25 bases between them. Germline V CDR1 and CDR2: GTSNPN, SVGIG (reference sequence). The CDR3, as DNA: TGTGCCTGGAGTGCAAACCGACCTGCTAGGGACGGCAATCAGTACTTC. Translated, it gives CAWSANRPARDGNQYF. Variable domain in full (rest from reference TRBV30 and TRBJ2-4): SQTIHQWPATLVQPVGSPLSLECTVEGTSNPNLYWYRQAAGRGLQLLFYSVGIGQISSEVPQNLSASRPQDRQFILSSKKLLLSDSGFYLCAWSANRPARDGNQYFGAGTRLSVL.

This clonotype was recorded at least ten times. This sequence joins TRBV18 and TRBJ1-2, with TRBD1 identical over 9 bases. Germline V lookup: CDR1 KGHSH, CDR2 LQKENI. J gave up 8 bases and V 6 bases, and 4 bases lay outside the gene matches. This CDR3 spans 12 amino acids. For the CDR3, the DNA is TGTGCCAGCTCCGGGGACAGGGACGGCTACACCTTC. It translates to CASSGDRDGYTF.

The sample holds a few counts of this clonotype. The V gene is TRBV28, the J gene TRBJ2-3, with TRBD2 matching over 7 bases. The CDR3 extends over 16 amino acids. Losses at the gene ends were 3 bases for V and 4 bases for J; bases not matched to a gene: 10. The germline V gene encodes CDR1 MDHEN and CDR2 SYDVKM. The CDR3 nucleotides read TGTGCCAGCAGTTTCGGCCTCGGGGGGTACGCAGATACGCAGTATTTT. Encoded protein: CASSFGLGGYADTQYF.